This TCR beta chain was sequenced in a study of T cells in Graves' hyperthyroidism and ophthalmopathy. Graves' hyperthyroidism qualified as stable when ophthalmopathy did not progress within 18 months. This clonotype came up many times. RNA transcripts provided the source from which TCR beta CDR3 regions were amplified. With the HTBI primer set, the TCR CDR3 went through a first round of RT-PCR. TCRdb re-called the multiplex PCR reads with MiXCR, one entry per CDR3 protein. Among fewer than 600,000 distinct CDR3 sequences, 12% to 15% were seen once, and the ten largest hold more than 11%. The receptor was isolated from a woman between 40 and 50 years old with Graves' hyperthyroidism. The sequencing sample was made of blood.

The CDR3 DNA reads TGTGCCAGCGGGGTTTCTGGCTGGGAGACCCAGTACTTC. Encoded protein: CASGVSGWETQYF. The V call is TRBV2, the J call TRBJ2-5; D remains ambiguous. Per germline, CDR1 SNHLY and CDR2 FYNNEI. The length of the CDR3 is 13 residues. V was cut by 8 bases and J by 5 bases, with 15 bases left in between.